This T cell receptor beta chain came from a study of T cells after yellow fever vaccination. General study findings and limits: Clonotypes appearing in both CD4 and CD8 compartments existed, and their share was small. The study re-detected most primary-vaccination clones after the booster (roughly 96% CD4, around 90% CD8).

The J segment lost 5 bases and the V segment lost 5 bases, leaving 4 bases of the junction unmatched. Germline CDR1 and CDR2: MNHEY and SVGAGI. The CDR3 totals 13 residues. Researchers made TCR cDNA using 5'RACE template switching, and this step added a universal primer site and UMIs. TCRdb re-analysed the 5' RACE reads in MiXCR, keeping a single row per CDR3 protein. The sample holds fewer than 500,000 distinct CDR3 sequences, around 19% seen once. Regarding this clonotype: Its specificity is unknown.

This sequence was found in a man younger than 30 who received the YFV17D yellow fever vaccine. The sample here was PBMCs, taken before the yellow fever booster vaccination. The chain uses TRBV6-5 and TRBJ2-3; TRBD1 matches at 7 bases. The chain's CDR3 is CASSDRAGDTQYF. The DNA for the CDR3 is TGTGCCAGCAGTGACAGGGCCGGAGATACGCAGTATTTT.